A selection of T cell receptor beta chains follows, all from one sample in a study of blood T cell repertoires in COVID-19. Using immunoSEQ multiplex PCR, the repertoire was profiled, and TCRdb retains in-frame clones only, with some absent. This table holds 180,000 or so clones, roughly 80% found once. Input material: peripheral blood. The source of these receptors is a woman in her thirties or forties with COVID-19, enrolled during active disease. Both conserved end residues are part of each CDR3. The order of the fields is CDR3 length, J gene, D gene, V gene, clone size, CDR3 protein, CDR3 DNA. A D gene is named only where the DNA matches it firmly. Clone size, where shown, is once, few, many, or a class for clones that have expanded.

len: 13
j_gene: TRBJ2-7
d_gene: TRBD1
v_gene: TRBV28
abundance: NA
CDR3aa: CASRGQGGYEQYF
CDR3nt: TGTGCCAGCCGCGGACAGGGAGGATACGAGCAGTACTTC

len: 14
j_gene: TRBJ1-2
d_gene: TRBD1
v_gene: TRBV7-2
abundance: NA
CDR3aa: CASSSGQTNYGYTF
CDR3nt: TGTGCCAGCAGCTCGGGACAGACAAACTATGGCTACACCTTC

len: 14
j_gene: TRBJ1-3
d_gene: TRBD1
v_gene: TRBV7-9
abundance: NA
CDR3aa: CAYNRGSSGNTIYF
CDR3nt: TGTGCTTATAACAGGGGCTCCTCTGGAAACACCATATATTTT

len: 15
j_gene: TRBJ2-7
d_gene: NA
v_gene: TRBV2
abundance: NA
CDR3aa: CASSEGASADYEQYF
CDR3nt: TGTGCCAGCAGTGAAGGGGCTAGCGCAGATTACGAGCAGTACTTC

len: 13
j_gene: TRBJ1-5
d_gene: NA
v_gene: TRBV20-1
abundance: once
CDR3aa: CSARGQSNQPQHF
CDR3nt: TGCAGTGCTCGTGGACAGTCCAATCAGCCCCAGCATTTT

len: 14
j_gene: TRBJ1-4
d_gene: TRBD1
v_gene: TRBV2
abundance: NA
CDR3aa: CASSRDRGREKLFF
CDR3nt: TGTGCCAGCAGTCGGGACAGGGGGCGAGAAAAACTGTTTTTT

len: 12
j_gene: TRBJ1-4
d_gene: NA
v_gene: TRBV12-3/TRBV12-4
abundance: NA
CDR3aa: CASRRTNEKLFF
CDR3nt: TGTGCCAGCAGGAGGACTAATGAAAAACTGTTTTTT

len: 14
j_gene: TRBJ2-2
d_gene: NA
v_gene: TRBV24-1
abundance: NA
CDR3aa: CATSDLTRTGELFF
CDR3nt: TGTGCCACCAGTGATTTGACTAGAACCGGGGAGCTGTTTTTT

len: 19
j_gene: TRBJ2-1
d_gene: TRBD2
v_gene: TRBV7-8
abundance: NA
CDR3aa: CASSAGLAGAIVSYNEQFF
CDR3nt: TGTGCCAGCAGCGCAGGACTAGCGGGAGCAATAGTTTCCTACAATGAGCAGTTCTTC

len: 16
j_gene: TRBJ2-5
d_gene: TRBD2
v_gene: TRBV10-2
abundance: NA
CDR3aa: CASSDLIAGGLETQYF
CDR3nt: TGCGCCAGCAGTGACTTGATAGCGGGAGGGTTGGAGACCCAGTACTTC

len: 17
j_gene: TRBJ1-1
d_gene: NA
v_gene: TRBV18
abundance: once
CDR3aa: CASSGSYGSGNNTEAFF
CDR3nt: TGTGCCAGCTCAGGGTCGTACGGGTCCGGGAACAACACTGAAGCTTTCTTT

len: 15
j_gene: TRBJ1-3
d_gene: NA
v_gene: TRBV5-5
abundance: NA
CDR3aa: CASSPMWGVGNTIYF
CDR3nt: TGTGCCAGCAGCCCGATGTGGGGGGTTGGAAACACCATATATTTT

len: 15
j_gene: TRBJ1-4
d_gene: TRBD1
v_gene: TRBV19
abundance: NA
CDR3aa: CASSRGDSLGEKLFF
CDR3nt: TGTGCCAGTAGTCGAGGGGACAGTCTTGGCGAAAAACTGTTTTTT

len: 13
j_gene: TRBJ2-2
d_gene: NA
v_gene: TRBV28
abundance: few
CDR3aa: CASTIWRTGELFF
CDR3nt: TGTGCCAGCACGATCTGGAGGACCGGGGAGCTGTTTTTT

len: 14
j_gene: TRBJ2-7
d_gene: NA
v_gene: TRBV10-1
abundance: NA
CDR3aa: CASSEARFTDEQYF
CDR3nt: TGCGCCAGCAGTGAGGCCAGATTCACCGACGAGCAGTACTTC

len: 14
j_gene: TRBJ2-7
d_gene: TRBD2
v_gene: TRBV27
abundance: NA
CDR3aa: CASSLLAGMYEQYF
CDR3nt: TGTGCCAGCAGTTTACTAGCGGGAATGTACGAGCAGTACTTC

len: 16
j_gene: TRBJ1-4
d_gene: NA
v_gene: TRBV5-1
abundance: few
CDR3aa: CASSGAQGSTNEKLFF
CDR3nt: TGCGCCAGCAGCGGTGCACAGGGATCGACTAATGAAAAACTGTTTTTT

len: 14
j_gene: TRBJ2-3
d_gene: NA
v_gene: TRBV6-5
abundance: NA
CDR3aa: CASSSAGTRDTQYF
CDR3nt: TGTGCCAGCAGTTCGGCGGGAACGCGGGATACGCAGTATTTT

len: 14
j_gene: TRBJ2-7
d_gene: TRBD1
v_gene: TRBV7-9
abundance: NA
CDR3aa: CASSFGTGDYEQYF
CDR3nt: TGTGCCAGCAGCTTCGGGACAGGGGACTACGAGCAGTACTTC

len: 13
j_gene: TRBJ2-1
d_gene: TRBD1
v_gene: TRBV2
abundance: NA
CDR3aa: CAIRDRGFNEQFF
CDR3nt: TGTGCCATCAGGGACAGGGGCTTCAATGAGCAGTTCTTC

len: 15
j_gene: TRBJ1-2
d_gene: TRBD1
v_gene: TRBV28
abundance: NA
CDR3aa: CASSSGQGAYYGYTF
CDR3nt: TGTGCCAGCAGTTCTGGACAGGGGGCTTATTATGGCTACACCTTC

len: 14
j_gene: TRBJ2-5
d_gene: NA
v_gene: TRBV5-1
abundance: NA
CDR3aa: CASSFHRLQETQYF
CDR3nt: TGCGCCAGCAGCTTTCACAGGCTGCAAGAGACCCAGTACTTC

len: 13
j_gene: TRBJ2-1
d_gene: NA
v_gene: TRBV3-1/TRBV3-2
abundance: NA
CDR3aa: CASSQAGYNEQFF
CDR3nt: TGTGCCAGCAGCCAAGCAGGGTACAATGAGCAGTTCTTC

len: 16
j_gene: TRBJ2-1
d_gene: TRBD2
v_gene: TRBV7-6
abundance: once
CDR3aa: CASSLANGLGNNEQFF
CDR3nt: TGTGCCAGCAGCTTAGCGAATGGACTAGGAAACAATGAGCAGTTCTTC

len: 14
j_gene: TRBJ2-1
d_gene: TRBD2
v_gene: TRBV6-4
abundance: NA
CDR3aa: CASSRLAGGNEQFF
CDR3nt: TGTGCCAGCTCCAGACTAGCGGGAGGCAATGAGCAGTTCTTC

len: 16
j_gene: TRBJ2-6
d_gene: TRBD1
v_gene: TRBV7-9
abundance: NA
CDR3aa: CASSKQGAGGANVLTF
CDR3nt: TGTGCCAGCAGCAAACAGGGGGCGGGTGGGGCCAACGTCCTGACTTTC

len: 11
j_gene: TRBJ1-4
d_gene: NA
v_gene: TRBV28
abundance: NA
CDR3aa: CASSTASRLFF
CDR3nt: TGTGCCAGCAGCACCGCAAGTAGACTGTTTTTT

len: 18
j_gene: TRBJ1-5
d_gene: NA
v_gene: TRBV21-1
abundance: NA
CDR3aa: CASSKEDLGGRKNQPQHF
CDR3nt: TGTGCCAGCAGCAAAGAGGATCTTGGGGGCCGTAAGAATCAGCCCCAGCATTTT

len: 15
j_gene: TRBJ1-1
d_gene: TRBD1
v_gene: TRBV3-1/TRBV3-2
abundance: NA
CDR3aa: CASSQAGQGETEAFF
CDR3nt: TGTGCCAGCAGCCAAGCGGGACAGGGGGAGACTGAAGCTTTCTTT

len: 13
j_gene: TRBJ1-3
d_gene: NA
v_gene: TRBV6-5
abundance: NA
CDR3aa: CASTRGEGNTIYF
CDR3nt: TGTGCCAGCACCCGGGGGGAAGGAAACACCATATATTTT

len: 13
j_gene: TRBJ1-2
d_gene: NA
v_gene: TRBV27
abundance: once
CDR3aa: CASRRGAGYGYTF
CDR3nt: TGTGCCAGTCGGCGGGGGGCAGGCTATGGCTACACCTTC

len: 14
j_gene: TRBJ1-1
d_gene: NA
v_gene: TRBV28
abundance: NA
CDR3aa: CASTLLGAGDEAFF
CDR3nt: TGTGCCAGCACACTTTTAGGGGCGGGGGATGAAGCTTTCTTT

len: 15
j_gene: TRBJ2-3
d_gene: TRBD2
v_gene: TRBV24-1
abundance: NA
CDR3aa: CATSGTAGIADTQYF
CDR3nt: TGTGCCACCAGTGGTACAGCGGGAATCGCAGATACGCAGTATTTT

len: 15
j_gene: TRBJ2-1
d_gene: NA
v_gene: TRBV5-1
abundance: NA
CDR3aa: CASSLARRGQGEQFF
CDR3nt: TGCGCCAGCAGCTTGGCCCGGAGGGGGCAGGGGGAGCAGTTCTTC

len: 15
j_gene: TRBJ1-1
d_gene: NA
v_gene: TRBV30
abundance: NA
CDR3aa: CAWSVRGGMNTEAFF
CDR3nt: TGTGCCTGGAGTGTTCGAGGGGGTATGAACACTGAAGCTTTCTTT

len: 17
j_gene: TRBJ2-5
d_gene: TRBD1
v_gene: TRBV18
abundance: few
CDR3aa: CASSPRGPGGHQETQYF
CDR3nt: TGTGCCAGCTCACCAAGGGGGCCAGGGGGCCACCAAGAGACCCAGTACTTC

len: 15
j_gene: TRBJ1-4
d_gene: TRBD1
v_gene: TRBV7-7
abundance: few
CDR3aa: CASSLGTGALEKLFF
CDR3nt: TGTGCTAGCAGCTTGGGGACAGGGGCTTTGGAAAAACTGTTTTTT

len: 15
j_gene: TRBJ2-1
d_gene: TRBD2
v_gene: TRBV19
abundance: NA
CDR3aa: CASSMSSGPYNEQFF
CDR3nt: TGTGCCAGTAGTATGTCTAGCGGTCCTTACAATGAGCAGTTCTTC

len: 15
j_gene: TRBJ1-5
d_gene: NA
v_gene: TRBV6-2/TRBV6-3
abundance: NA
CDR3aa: CASSVVGSANQPQHF
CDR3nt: TGTGCCAGCAGTGTAGTTGGTTCCGCTAATCAGCCCCAGCATTTT

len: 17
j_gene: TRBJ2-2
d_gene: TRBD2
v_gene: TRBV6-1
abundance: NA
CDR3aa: CASSEATSGVNTGELFF
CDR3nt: TGTGCCAGCAGTGAAGCGACTAGCGGGGTGAACACCGGGGAGCTGTTTTTT

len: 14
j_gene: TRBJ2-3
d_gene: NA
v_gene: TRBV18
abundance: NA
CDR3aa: CASSPQTGRDTQYF
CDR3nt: TGTGCCAGCTCACCACAAACGGGGAGGGATACGCAGTATTTT

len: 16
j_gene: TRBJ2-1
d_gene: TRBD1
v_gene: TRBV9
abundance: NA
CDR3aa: CASSGRTGQEFNEQFF
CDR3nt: TGTGCCAGCAGCGGACGGACAGGACAAGAATTCAATGAGCAGTTCTTC

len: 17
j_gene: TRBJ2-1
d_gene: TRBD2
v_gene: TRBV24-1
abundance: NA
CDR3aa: CATSDPRTSGRRNEQFF
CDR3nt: TGTGCCACCAGTGATCCGAGGACTAGCGGGAGAAGGAATGAGCAGTTCTTC

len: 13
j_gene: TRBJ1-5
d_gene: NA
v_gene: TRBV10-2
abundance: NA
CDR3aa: CASSAQGNQPQHF
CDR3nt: TGCGCCAGCAGTGCGCAGGGGAATCAGCCCCAGCATTTT

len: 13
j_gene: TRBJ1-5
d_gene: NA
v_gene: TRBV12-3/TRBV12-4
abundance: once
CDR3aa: CASHGGIGQPQHF
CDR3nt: TGTGCCAGCCATGGCGGGATCGGTCAGCCCCAGCATTTT

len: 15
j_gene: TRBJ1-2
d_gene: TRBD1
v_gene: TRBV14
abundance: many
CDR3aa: CASSPTLTGLNGYTF
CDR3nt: TGTGCCAGCAGCCCGACTTTGACAGGGCTTAATGGCTACACCTTC

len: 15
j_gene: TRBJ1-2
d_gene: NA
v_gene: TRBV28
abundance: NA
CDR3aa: CASSLKTGASRGYTF
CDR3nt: TGTGCCAGCAGTTTGAAGACAGGCGCGTCGCGTGGCTACACCTTC

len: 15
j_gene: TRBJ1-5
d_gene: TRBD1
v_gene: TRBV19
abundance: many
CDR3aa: CASSSGRGSSQPQHF
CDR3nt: TGTGCCAGTAGTTCTGGCAGGGGGAGTAGTCAGCCCCAGCATTTT

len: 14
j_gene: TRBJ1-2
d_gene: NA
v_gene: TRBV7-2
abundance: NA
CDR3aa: CASSMLRQAGGYTF
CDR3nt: TGTGCCAGCAGCATGCTCCGACAGGCGGGTGGCTACACCTTC

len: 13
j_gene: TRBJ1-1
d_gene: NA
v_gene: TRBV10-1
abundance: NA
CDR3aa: CASSERQRGEAFF
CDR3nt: TGCGCCAGCAGTGAGAGGCAGCGCGGTGAAGCTTTCTTT

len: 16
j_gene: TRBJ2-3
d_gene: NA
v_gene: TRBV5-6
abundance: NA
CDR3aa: CASSPGTDSSTDTQYF
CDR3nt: TGTGCCAGCAGCCCGGGCACGGACTCAAGCACAGATACGCAGTATTTT

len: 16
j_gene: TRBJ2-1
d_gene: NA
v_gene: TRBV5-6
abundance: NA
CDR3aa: CASSLGSFSSYNEQFF
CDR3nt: TGTGCCAGCAGCTTAGGTAGCTTTAGCTCCTACAATGAGCAGTTCTTC

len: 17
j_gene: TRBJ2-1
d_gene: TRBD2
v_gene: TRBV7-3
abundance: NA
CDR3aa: CASSSIGTSGAYNEQFF
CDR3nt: TGTGCCAGCAGCTCCATAGGGACTAGCGGGGCCTACAATGAGCAGTTCTTC

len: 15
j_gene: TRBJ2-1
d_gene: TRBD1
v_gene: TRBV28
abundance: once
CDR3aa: CASSNRQGGNSKQFF
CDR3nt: TGTGCCAGCAGCAACCGACAGGGTGGTAATTCTAAGCAGTTCTTC

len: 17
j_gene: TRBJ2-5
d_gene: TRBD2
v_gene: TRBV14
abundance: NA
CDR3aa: CASSGLAGGSHSETQYF
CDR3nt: TGTGCCAGCAGCGGTCTAGCGGGAGGAAGCCATTCAGAGACCCAGTACTTC